The 31 T cell receptor beta chains below were found in one sample sequenced in a study of shared clonotypes between healthy human individuals. CD8 cells classed as naive were CD45RO-negative and positively selected for CCR7, excluding terminally differentiated effector memory CD45RA+ cells. Profiling relied on immunoSEQ multiplex PCR, and the TCRdb table lists in-frame clones only, not all of them. The sample yields about 2,200,000 clones, 90% to 95% seen once. Specimen: naive CD8+ T cells from PBMCs. Receptor source: a man younger than 30 in good health. Some clones in this sample may be carry-over from other donors' samples.

The V call is TRBV6-5, the J call TRBJ1-1; D is unclear. Germline V gives CDR1 MNHEY, CDR2 SVGAGI. The CDR3 consists of 15 residues. With 5 bases removed from V and 1 base from J, the gap between germline ends came to 14 bases. The CDR3 loop is CASSPWGSSNTEAFF. The CDR3 nucleotides read TGTGCCAGCAGTCCCTGGGGTAGCTCGAACACTGAAGCTTTCTTT.

The chain combines TRBV15 with TRBJ2-1; 7 bases match TRBD2. The CDR3 has 15 amino acids. V was clipped by 1 base and J by 4 bases; unmatched bases: 4. The germline V gene has CDR1 LNHNV and CDR2 YYDKDF (reference sequence). CDR3 amino acids: CATSRGGRGYNEQFF. Written as DNA, the CDR3 is TGTGCCACCAGCAGAGGAGGGAGGGGATACAATGAGCAGTTCTTC.

This chain links TRBV5-1 with TRBJ1-1; D is possibly TRBD1 (5 bases). The V and J ends lost 3 bases and 3 bases respectively, with 9 bases between them. The CDR3 loop spans 13 amino acids. Germline V gene sequence: CDR1 SGHRS, CDR2 YFSETQ. The CDR3 is CASSSGGYTEAFF. As DNA, the CDR3 is TGCGCCAGCAGCTCGGGGGGGTACACTGAAGCTTTCTTT.

This chain connects TRBV10-3 to TRBJ2-1; 13 nucleotides match TRBD2. V was clipped by 8 bases and J by 5 bases; unmatched bases: 3. Looked up from germline, CDR1 is ENHRY and CDR2 is SYGVKD. The CDR3 is 14 amino acids. The CDR3 is CAIGTSGNDNEQFF. The CDR3 DNA follows: TGTGCCATCGGGACTAGCGGGAACGACAATGAGCAGTTCTTC.

This clone came up once. The chain uses TRBV19 and TRBJ2-7, with 8 positions matching TRBD2. This CDR3 is 16 amino acids long. The ends lost 5 bases at V and 3 bases at J; junction bases unmatched: 12. The germline CDR1 and CDR2 sequences are LNHDA and SQIVND (reference sequence). The CDR3 loop is CASSPWGGLAGYEQYF. DNA for the CDR3: TGTGCCAGTAGTCCCTGGGGTGGACTAGCTGGCTACGAGCAGTACTTC.

The chain has TRBV7-3 and TRBJ1-3; a possible D gene is TRBD1 (5 bases). The CDR3 spans 16 residues. Germline CDR1 reads SGHTA; CDR2 reads FQGTGA. The V gene lost 1 base and the J gene lost 4 bases, with 14 bases spanning the gap. The CDR3 is CASSLIGATPGNTIYF. CDR3 in DNA: TGTGCCAGCAGCTTAATTGGGGCCACTCCGGGAAACACCATATATTTT. Full variable domain (missing parts from reference TRBV7-3 and TRBJ1-3): GAGVSQTPSNKVTEKGKYVELRCDPISGHTALYWYRQSLGQGPEFLIYFQGTGAADDSGLPNDRFFAVRPEGSVSTLKIQRTERGDSAVYLCASSLIGATPGNTIYFGEGSWLTVV.

J is TRBJ2-7 and V is TRBV28, with 7 nucleotides matching TRBD1. The V and J ends lost 8 bases and 3 bases, in that order; junction bases with no gene match: 7. This CDR3 comprises 13 residues. CDR1 MDHEN and CDR2 SYDVKM come from the germline V gene. The CDR3 reads CASCFDRDYEQYF. Written as DNA, the CDR3 is TGTGCCAGCTGCTTTGACAGGGACTACGAGCAGTACTTC.

V and J are TRBV19 and TRBJ1-1; the match to TRBD1 covers 8 bases. CDR1 and CDR2 (germline): LNHDA, SQIVND (reference sequence). J lost 1 base, V lost 7 bases, and 11 bases had no gene match. CDR3 length: 16 residues. The CDR3 loop is CASMWDRSLSNTEAFF. The CDR3 nucleotides are TGTGCCAGTATGTGGGACAGGAGTCTTTCGAACACTGAAGCTTTCTTT. Full variable domain (missing parts from reference TRBV19 and TRBJ1-1): DGGITQSPKYLFRKEGQNVTLSCEQNLNHDAMYWYRQDPGQGLRLIYYSQIVNDFQKGDIAEGYSVSREKKESFPLTVTSAQKNPTAFYLCASMWDRSLSNTEAFFGQGTRLTVV.

A single count supports this clone. The V and J genes are TRBV2 and TRBJ2-1; TRBD2 agrees at 7 bases. There are 16 residues in the CDR3. After removal of 1 base from V and 7 bases from J, the junction contained 10 bases not matched to a gene. The V gene's germline CDR1 is SNHLY and CDR2 FYNNEI. CDR3 region: CASSEGEGPTANEQFF. CDR3 nucleotides: TGTGCCAGCAGTGAAGGGGAGGGGCCCACCGCGAATGAGCAGTTCTTC.

This chain links TRBV2 with TRBJ1-1; TRBD1 might be the D (6 bases). The CDR3 has 14 amino acids. Trimming cost V 3 bases and J 4 bases, with 12 bases left between them. In germline, CDR1 is SNHLY, CDR2 FYNNEI. CDR3 loop: CASSDQGQVTEAFF. The CDR3 DNA reads as TGTGCCAGCAGTGATCAGGGGCAGGTCACTGAAGCTTTCTTT.

To note about this clone: Different DNA sequences within this sample yield the same CDR3. The CDR3 sequence is CASSVEDSYNEQFF. In nucleotides, the CDR3 is TGTGCCAGCAGCGTAGAGGACAGTTACAATGAGCAGTTCTTC. The rearrangement joins TRBV9 to TRBJ2-1; weak D call: TRBD1 (6 bases). The length of the CDR3 is 14 residues. CDR1 SGDLS and CDR2 YYNGEE come from the germline V gene. V dropped 0 bases and J dropped 4 bases, with 8 bases sitting between them.

The CDR3 is CSVGLTYNEQFF. As DNA, the CDR3 is TGCAGCGTTGGGCTCACCTACAATGAGCAGTTCTTC. V is TRBV29-1 and J is TRBJ2-1; D is unclear. This CDR3 has 12 amino acids. Trimming cost V 4 bases and J 2 bases, with 6 bases left between them. CDR1 is SQVTM, CDR2 ANQGSEA, per germline.

The chain joins TRBV7-2 to TRBJ2-1, with 8 bases matching TRBD2. Germline V gene lookup returns CDR1 SGHTA and CDR2 FQGNSA. The CDR3 length is 14 residues. Germline trimming cut 1 base from V and 9 bases from J; bases unmatched to any gene: 5. The CDR3 spells CASSLGGLVGEQFF. CDR3 nucleotides: TGTGCCAGCAGCTTAGGGGGACTAGTTGGTGAGCAGTTCTTC.

This chain links TRBV19 with TRBJ2-7; D may be TRBD2 (6 bases). V was trimmed by 7 bases and J by 4 bases, leaving 14 bases between them. Per germline, CDR1 LNHDA and CDR2 SQIVND (reference sequence). The CDR3 has 13 amino acids. This chain's CDR3 is CASKEGSAYEQYF. The CDR3 DNA is TGTGCCAGTAAGGAGGGCAGCGCTTACGAGCAGTACTTC. The full variable domain, rest sourced from reference TRBV19 and TRBJ2-7, is DGGITQSPKYLFRKEGQNVTLSCEQNLNHDAMYWYRQDPGQGLRLIYYSQIVNDFQKGDIAEGYSVSREKKESFPLTVTSAQKNPTAFYLCASKEGSAYEQYFGPGTRLTVT.

The gene calls are TRBV28 and TRBJ2-7; tentatively, D is TRBD1 (5 bases). The CDR3 covers 15 residues. Between the trimmed V and J ends, which lost 5 bases and 3 bases, there was a span of 17 bases. Germline CDR1 is MDHEN and CDR2 is SYDVKM. In DNA, the CDR3 is TGTGCCAGCAGTACCCCAGGGATAGGGCGCTACGAGCAGTACTTC. Amino acid sequence: CASSTPGIGRYEQYF.

The chain couples TRBV6-5 to TRBJ2-1, with D possibly being TRBD1 (6 bases). Germline V gene lookup returns CDR1 MNHEY and CDR2 SVGAGI. V shed 2 bases and J shed 2 bases, with 13 bases lying between them. The CDR3 is 16 amino acids. CDR3 residues: CASSYRGDTTYNEQFF. DNA of the CDR3: TGTGCCAGCAGTTACCGAGGGGACACTACCTACAATGAGCAGTTCTTC.

The chain recombines TRBV29-1 with TRBJ1-2; 9 nucleotides align to TRBD1. CDR3 length: 17 residues. The germline CDR1 and CDR2 sequences are SQVTM and ANQGSEA. The junction had 15 bases not matched to a gene; V was cut back by 3 bases and J by 4 bases. This chain's CDR3 is CSVEGYSPTGGSYGYTF. The CDR3 DNA reads TGCAGCGTTGAGGGATATTCACCGACAGGGGGTTCCTATGGCTACACCTTC. The full variable domain, completed using reference TRBV29-1 and TRBJ1-2, is SAVISQKPSRDICQRGTSLTIQCQVDSQVTMMFWYRQQPGQSLTLIATANQGSEATYESGFVIDKFPISRPNLTFSTLTVSNMSPEDSSIYLCSVEGYSPTGGSYGYTFGSGTRLTVV.

This sequence joins TRBV27 and TRBJ2-2; no clear D. Trimming left V 2 bases short and J 6 bases short, with 13 bases between. This CDR3 is built from 15 residues. The germline CDR1 and CDR2 sequences are MNHEY and SMNVEV (reference sequence). The CDR3 here is CASSLGLGPPGELFF. CDR3 nucleotides: TGTGCCAGCAGTTTAGGTCTAGGGCCCCCCGGGGAGCTGTTTTTT.

CDR3 coding DNA: TGTGCCAGCAGTATCCGGGACAGGGTGAAGGAGCAGTTCTTC. Residues: CASSIRDRVKEQFF. The chain recombines TRBV27 with TRBJ2-1; 9 nucleotides agree with TRBD1. This CDR3 contains 14 residues. J lost 10 bases, V lost 5 bases, and 9 bases had no gene match. Looked up from germline, CDR1 is MNHEY and CDR2 is SMNVEV (reference sequence).

For this clone: In the same sample, other DNA sequences code for this CDR3. V usage is TRBV9 and J usage is TRBJ2-7; D possibly corresponds to TRBD1 (6 bases). V lost 0 bases to trimming and J lost 2 bases, with 9 bases between them. Germline CDR1 is SGDLS and CDR2 is YYNGEE. This CDR3 contains 14 residues. CDR3: CASSVGGGAYEQYF. DNA of the CDR3: TGTGCCAGCAGCGTAGGAGGGGGAGCCTACGAGCAGTACTTC.

The J gene is TRBJ1-1, the V gene TRBV4-1, with 8 bases matching TRBD1. The CDR3 extends over 18 amino acids. The trim removed 4 bases at V and 3 bases at J, leaving 16 bases unmatched. CDR1 is MGHRA and CDR2 is YSYEKL in the germline V gene. The CDR3 is CASSPYPSGGAGDTEAFF. CDR3 in DNA: TGCGCCAGCAGCCCGTACCCTTCAGGGGGCGCTGGGGACACTGAAGCTTTCTTT.

Comment on this clone: The sample holds other DNA sequences that translate to the same CDR3. The CDR3 coding sequence is TGTGCCAGCAGTTTACTAGCGGGTTCGGCAGATACGCAGTATTTT. Its protein is CASSLLAGSADTQYF. The chain combines TRBV27 with TRBJ2-3, with 8 bases that match TRBD2. The ends lost 2 bases at V and 4 bases at J; junction bases unmatched: 5. The germline gives CDR1 MNHEY, CDR2 SMNVEV (reference sequence). This CDR3 region has 15 residues.

The chain couples TRBV4-2 to TRBJ2-7; perhaps TRBD2 as D (5 bases). Trimming cost V 2 bases and J 3 bases, with 14 bases left between them. This CDR3 spans 15 amino acids. Germline V gene sequence: CDR1 LGHNA, CDR2 YNFKEQ. The DNA for the CDR3 is TGTGCCAGCAGCCAAAGCACTTTTCGGGACTACGAGCAGTACTTC. This gives the protein CASSQSTFRDYEQYF.

CDR3 region: CASSQAPAGPSSYEQYF. The CDR3 bases are TGTGCCAGCAGCCAAGCCCCAGCGGGTCCGAGCTCCTACGAGCAGTACTTC. This rearrangement joins TRBV4-2 to TRBJ2-7, with D possibly matching TRBD2 (6 bases). CDR1 and CDR2 from the germline V gene are LGHNA and YNFKEQ. The CDR3 consists of 17 residues. V dropped 1 base and J dropped 0 bases, with 16 bases sitting between them.

V is TRBV6-1 and J is TRBJ2-7; a possible D gene is TRBD2 (6 bases). Trimming shortened V by 4 bases and J by 2 bases, and 9 bases separated the two germline ends. This CDR3 is built from 13 residues. Looked up from germline, CDR1 is MNHNS and CDR2 is SASEGT. CDR3 protein: CASSVGGTYEQYF. CDR3 DNA: TGTGCCAGCAGTGTAGGAGGGACCTACGAGCAGTACTTC.

The chain employs TRBV5-1 and TRBJ2-4; 10 nucleotides agree with TRBD1. The ends lost 0 bases at V and 16 bases at J; junction bases unmatched: 13. Germline V gives CDR1 SGHRS, CDR2 YFSETQ. CDR3 length: 15 amino acids. The CDR3: CASSLASGQGLLGYF. The CDR3 DNA reads TGCGCCAGCAGCTTGGCATCGGGACAGGGGCTTTTGGGTTACTTC.

Remarks on this clone: This sample also contains other DNA sequences that code for the same CDR3. The V and J genes are TRBV5-6 and TRBJ1-1; 11 bases match TRBD1. The germline V gene encodes CDR1 SGHDT and CDR2 YYEEEE. The CDR3 runs 14 residues. V was clipped by 2 bases and J by 5 bases; unmatched bases: 2. CDR3 sequence reads: CASSFGTGGTEAFF. DNA for the CDR3: TGTGCCAGCAGCTTTGGGACAGGGGGTACTGAAGCTTTCTTT.

J is TRBJ2-7 and V is TRBV7-9; a possible D gene is TRBD2 (5 bases). The germline V and J ends were trimmed by 5 bases and 2 bases, with 13 bases remaining between them. Germline assignment: CDR1 SEHNR and CDR2 FQNEAQ (reference sequence). The CDR3 runs to 14 residues. This chain's CDR3 is CASSAGVPPYEQYF. Written as DNA, the CDR3 is TGTGCCAGCAGCGCCGGGGTCCCGCCCTACGAGCAGTACTTC. Complete variable domain (other parts from reference TRBV7-9 and TRBJ2-7): DTGVSQNPRHKITKRGQNVTFRCDPISEHNRLYWYRQTLGQGPEFLTYFQNEAQLEKSRLLSDRFSAERPKGSFSTLEIQRTEQGDSAMYLCASSAGVPPYEQYFGPGTRLTVT.

V gene TRBV28 combines with J gene TRBJ1-5; possibly TRBD1 for D (5 bases). Germline V gives CDR1 MDHEN, CDR2 SYDVKM. Trimming left V 1 base short and J 0 bases short, with 16 bases between. The CDR3 consists of 18 residues. The CDR3 is CASSLSPGILYSNQPQHF. The CDR3 coding sequence is TGTGCCAGCAGTTTATCCCCAGGGATCCTATATAGCAATCAGCCCCAGCATTTT. The full variable domain, in which reference TRBV28 and TRBJ1-5 provide the parts outside the CDR3, is DVKVTQSSRYLVKRTGEKVFLECVQDMDHENMFWYRQDPGLGLRLIYFSYDVKMKEKGDIPEGYSVSREKKERFSLILESASTNQTSMYLCASSLSPGILYSNQPQHFGDGTRLSIL.

With respect to this clone: Other DNA sequences in this sample translate to the same CDR3. This chain links TRBV30 with TRBJ2-7, with TRBD1 matching 8 bases. The germline V gene encodes CDR1 GTSNPN and CDR2 SVGIG (reference sequence). The CDR3 loop spans 13 amino acids. V lost 3 bases to trimming and J lost 2 bases; unmatched junction nucleotides: 3. The CDR3 region is CAWRRTGTYEQYF. CDR3 nucleotides: TGTGCCTGGAGACGGACAGGGACCTACGAGCAGTACTTC. Drawing the rest from reference TRBV30 and TRBJ2-7, the complete variable domain is SQTIHQWPATLVQPVGSPLSLECTVEGTSNPNLYWYRQAAGRGLQLLFYSVGIGQISSEVPQNLSASRPQDRQFILSSKKLLLSDSGFYLCAWRRTGTYEQYFGPGTRLTVT.

The genes are TRBV29-1 and TRBJ2-2; 8 bases fit TRBD1. Per germline, CDR1 SQVTM and CDR2 ANQGSEA. The CDR3 covers 13 residues. The J segment lost 3 bases and the V segment lost 5 bases, leaving 2 bases of the junction unmatched. CDR3 coding DNA: TGCAGCGTTCAGGACAGGGACACCGGGGAGCTGTTTTTT. Its protein product is CSVQDRDTGELFF.